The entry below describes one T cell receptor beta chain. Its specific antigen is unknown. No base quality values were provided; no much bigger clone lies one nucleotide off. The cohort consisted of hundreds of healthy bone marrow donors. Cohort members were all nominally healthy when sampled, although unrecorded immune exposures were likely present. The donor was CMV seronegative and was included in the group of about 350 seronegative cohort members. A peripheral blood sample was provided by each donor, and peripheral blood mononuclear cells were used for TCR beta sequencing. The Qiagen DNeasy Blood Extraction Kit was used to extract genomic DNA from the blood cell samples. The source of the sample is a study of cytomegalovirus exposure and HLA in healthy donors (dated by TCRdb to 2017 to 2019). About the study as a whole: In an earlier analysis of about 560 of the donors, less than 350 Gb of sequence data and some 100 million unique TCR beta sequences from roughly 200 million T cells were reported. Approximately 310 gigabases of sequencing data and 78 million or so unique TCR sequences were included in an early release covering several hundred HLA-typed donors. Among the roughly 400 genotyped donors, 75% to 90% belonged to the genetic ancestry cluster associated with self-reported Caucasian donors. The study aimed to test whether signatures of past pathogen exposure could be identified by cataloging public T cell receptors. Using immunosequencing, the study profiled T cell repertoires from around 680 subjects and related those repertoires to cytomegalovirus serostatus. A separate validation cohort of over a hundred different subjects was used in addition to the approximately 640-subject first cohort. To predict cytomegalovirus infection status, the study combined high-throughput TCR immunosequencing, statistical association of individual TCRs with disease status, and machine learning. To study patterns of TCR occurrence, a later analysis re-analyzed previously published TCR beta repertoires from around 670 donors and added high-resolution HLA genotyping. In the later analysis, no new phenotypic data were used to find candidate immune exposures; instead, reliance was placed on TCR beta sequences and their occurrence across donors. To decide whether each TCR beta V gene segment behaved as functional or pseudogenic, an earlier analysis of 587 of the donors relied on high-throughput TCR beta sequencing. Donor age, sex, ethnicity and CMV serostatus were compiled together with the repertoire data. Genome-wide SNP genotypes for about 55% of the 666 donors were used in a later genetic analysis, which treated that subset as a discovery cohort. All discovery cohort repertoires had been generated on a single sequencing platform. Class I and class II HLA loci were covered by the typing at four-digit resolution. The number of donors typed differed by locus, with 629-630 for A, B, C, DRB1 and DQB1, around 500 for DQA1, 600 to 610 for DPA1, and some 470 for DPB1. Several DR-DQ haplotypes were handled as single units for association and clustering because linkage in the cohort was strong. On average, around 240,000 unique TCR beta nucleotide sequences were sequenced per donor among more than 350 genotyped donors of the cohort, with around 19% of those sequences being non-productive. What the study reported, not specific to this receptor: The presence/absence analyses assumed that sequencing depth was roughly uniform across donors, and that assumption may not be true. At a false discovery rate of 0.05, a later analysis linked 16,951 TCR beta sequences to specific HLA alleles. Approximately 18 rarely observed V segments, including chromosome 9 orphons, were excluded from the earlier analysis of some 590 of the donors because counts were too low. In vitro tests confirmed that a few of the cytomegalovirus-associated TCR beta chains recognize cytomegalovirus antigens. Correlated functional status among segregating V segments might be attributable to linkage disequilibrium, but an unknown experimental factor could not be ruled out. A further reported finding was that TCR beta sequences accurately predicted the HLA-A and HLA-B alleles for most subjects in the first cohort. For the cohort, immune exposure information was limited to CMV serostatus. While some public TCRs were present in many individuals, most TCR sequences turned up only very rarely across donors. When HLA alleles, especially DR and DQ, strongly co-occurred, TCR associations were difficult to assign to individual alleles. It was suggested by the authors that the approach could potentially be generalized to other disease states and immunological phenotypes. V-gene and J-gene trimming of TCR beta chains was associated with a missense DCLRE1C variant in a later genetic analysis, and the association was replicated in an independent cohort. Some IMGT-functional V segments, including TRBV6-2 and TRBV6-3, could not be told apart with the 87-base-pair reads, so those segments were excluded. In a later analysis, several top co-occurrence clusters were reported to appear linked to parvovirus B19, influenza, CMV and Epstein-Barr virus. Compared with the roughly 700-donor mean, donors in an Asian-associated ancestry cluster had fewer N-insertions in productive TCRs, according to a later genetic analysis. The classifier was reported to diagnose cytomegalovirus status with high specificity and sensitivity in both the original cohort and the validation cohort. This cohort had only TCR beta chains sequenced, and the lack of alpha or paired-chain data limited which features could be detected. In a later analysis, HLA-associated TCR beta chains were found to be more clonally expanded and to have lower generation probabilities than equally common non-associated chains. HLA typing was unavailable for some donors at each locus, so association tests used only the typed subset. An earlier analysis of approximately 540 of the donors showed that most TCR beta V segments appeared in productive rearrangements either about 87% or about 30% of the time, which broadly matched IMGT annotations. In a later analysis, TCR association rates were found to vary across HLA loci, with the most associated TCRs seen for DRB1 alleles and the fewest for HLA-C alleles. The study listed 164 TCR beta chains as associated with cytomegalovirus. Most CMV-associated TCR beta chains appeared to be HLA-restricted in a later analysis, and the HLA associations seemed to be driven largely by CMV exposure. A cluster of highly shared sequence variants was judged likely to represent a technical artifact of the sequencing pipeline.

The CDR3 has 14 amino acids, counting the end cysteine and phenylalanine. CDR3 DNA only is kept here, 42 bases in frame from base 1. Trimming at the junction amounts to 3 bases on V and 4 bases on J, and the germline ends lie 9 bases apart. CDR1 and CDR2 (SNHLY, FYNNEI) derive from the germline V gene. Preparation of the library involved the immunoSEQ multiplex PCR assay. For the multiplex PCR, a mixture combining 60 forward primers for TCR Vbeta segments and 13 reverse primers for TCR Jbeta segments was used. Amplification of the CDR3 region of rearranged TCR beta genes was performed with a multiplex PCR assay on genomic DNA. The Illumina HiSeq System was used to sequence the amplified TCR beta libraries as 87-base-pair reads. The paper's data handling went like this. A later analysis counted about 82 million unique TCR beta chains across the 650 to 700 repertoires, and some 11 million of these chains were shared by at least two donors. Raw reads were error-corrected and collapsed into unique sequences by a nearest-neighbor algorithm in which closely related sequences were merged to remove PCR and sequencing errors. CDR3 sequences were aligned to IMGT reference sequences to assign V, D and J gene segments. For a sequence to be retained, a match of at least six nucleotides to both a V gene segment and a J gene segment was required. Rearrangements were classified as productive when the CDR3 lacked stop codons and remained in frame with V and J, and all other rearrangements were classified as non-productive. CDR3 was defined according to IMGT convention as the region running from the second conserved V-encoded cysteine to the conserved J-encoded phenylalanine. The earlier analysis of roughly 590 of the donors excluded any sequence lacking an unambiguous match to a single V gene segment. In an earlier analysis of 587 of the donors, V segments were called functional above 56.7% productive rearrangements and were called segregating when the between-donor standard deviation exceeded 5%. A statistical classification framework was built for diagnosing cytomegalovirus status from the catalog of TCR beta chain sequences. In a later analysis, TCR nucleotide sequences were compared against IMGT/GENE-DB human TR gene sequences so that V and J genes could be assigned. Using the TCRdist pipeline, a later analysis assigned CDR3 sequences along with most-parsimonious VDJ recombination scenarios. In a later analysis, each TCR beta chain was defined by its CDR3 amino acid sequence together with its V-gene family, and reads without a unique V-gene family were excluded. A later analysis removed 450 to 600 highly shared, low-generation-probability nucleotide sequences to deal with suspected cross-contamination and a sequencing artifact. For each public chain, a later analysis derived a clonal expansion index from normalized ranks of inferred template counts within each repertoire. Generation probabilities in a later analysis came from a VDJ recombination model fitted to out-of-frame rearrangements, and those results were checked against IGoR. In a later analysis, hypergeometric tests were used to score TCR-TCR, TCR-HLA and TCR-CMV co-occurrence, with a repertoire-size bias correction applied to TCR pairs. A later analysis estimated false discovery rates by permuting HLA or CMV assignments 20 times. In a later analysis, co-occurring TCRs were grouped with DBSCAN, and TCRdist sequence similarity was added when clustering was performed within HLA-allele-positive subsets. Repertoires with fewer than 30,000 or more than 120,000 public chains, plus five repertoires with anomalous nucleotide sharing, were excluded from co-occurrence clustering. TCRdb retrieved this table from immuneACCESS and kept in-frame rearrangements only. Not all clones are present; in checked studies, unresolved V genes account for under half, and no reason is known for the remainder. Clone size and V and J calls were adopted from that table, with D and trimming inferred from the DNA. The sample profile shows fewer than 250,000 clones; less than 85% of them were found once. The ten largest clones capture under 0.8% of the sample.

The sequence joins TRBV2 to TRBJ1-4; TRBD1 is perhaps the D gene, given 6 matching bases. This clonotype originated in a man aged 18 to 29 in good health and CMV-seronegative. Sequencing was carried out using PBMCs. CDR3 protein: CASSDRGNNEKLFF. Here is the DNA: TGTGCCAGCAGTGACAGGGGAAATAATGAAAAACTGTTTTTT.